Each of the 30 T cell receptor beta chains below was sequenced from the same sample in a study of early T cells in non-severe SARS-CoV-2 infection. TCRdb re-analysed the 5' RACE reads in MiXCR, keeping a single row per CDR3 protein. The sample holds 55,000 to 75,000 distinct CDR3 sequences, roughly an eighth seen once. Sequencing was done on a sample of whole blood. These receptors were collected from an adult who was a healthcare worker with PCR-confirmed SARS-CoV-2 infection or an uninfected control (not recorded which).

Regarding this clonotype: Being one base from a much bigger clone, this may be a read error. CDR3 in DNA: TGTGCCAGCAGTTACGGGTCGATCCTATGCACCGGGGAGCTGTTTTTT. Translation gives CASSYGSILCTGELFF. V usage is TRBV6-5 and J usage is TRBJ2-2; D gene uncertain. CDR1 is MNHEY, CDR2 SVGAGI, per germline. The CDR3 has 16 residues. V lost 2 bases and J lost 4, with 14 bases in between.

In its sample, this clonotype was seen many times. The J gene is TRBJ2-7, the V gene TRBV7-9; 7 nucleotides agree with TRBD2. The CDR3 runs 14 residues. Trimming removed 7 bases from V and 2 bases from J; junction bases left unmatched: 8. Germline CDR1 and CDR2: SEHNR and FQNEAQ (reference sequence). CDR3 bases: TGTGCCAGCACCCCCCTAGCGGTTACCTACGAGCAGTACTTC. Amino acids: CASTPLAVTYEQYF.

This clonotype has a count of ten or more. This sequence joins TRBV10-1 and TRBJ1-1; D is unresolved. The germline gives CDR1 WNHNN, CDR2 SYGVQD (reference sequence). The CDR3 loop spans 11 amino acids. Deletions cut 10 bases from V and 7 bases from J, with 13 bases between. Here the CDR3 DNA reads TGCGCCATCAAACGGAAGATTGAAGCTTTCTTT. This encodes CAIKRKIEAFF.

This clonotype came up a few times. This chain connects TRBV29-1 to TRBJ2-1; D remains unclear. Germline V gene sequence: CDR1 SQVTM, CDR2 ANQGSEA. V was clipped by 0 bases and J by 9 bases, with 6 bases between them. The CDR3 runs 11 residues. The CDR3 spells CSVEDNGEQFF. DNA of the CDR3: TGCAGCGTTGAAGATAACGGTGAGCAGTTCTTC.

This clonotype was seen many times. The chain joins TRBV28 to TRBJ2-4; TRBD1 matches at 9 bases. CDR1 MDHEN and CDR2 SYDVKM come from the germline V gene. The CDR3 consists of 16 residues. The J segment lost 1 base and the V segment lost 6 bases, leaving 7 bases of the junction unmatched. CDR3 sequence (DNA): TGTGCCAGCAGGAGGACAGGGGCCGGGGCCAAAAACATTCAGTACTTC. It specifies CASRRTGAGAKNIQYF.

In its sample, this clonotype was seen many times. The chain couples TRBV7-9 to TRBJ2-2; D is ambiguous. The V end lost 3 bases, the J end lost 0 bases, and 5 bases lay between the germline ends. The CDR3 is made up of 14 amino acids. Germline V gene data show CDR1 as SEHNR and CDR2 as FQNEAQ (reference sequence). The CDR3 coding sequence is TGTGCCAGCAGCTTTGGAGCGAACACCGGGGAGCTGTTTTTT. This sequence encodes CASSFGANTGELFF. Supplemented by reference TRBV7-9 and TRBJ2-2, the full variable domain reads DTGVSQNPRHKITKRGQNVTFRCDPISEHNRLYWYRQTLGQGPEFLTYFQNEAQLEKSRLLSDRFSAERPKGSFSTLEIQRTEQGDSAMYLCASSFGANTGELFFGEGSRLTVL.

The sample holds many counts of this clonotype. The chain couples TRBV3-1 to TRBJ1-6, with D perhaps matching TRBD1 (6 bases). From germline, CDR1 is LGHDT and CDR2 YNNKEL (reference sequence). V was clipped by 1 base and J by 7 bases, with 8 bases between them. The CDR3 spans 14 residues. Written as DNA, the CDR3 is TGTGCCAGCAGCCAAGGTACAGGGAATTCACCCCTCCACTTT. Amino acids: CASSQGTGNSPLHF.

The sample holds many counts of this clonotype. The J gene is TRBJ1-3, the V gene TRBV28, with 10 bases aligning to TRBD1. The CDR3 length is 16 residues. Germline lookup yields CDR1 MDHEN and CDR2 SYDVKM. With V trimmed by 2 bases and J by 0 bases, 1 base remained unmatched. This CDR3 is CASSLRQGASGNTIYF. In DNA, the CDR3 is TGTGCCAGCAGTTTACGACAGGGGGCCTCTGGAAACACCATATATTTT.

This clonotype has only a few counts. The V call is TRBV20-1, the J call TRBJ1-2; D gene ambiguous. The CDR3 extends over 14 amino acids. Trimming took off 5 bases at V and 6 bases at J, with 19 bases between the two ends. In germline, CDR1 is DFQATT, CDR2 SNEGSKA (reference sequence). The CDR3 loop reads CSAALLGPGHGYTF. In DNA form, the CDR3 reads TGCAGTGCTGCCCTTTTGGGTCCCGGACATGGCTACACCTTC.

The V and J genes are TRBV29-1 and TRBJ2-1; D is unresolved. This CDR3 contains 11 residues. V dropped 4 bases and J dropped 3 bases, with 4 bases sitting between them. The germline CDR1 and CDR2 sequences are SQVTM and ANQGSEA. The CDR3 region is CSVASYNEQFF. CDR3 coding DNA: TGCAGCGTTGCCAGCTACAATGAGCAGTTCTTC.

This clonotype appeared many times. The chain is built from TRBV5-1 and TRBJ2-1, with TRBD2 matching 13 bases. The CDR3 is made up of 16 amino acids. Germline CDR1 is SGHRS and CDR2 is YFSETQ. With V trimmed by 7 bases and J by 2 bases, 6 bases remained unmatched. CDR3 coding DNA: TGCGCCAGCCGCCTGACTAGCGGGGGGACCTACAATGAGCAGTTCTTC. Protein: CASRLTSGGTYNEQFF.

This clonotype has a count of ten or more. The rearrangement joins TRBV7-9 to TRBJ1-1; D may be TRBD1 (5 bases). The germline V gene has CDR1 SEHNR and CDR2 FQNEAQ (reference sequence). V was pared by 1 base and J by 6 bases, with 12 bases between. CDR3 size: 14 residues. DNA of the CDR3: TGTGCCAGCAGCTTAGACCGGGGGAGCCCTGAAGCTTTCTTT. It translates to CASSLDRGSPEAFF.

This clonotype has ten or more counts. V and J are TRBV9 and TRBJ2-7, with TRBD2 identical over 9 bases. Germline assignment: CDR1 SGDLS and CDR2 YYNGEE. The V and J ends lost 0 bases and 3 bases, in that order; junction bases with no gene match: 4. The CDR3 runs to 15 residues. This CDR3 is CASSVGGAGGYEQYF. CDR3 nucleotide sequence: TGTGCCAGCAGCGTAGGAGGAGCGGGAGGCTACGAGCAGTACTTC.

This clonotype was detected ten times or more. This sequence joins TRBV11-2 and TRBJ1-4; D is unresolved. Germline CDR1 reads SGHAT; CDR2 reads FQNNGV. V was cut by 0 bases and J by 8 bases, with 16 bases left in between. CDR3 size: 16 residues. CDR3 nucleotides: TGTGCCAGCAGCTTAGATCTACTGACCGCGGGCGAAAAACTGTTTTTT. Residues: CASSLDLLTAGEKLFF.

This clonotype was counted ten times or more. The CDR3 sequence is CSARDLSRDPSNNSPLHF. The CDR3 nucleotides are TGCAGTGCTAGAGATCTTTCCCGGGACCCGAGCAATAATTCACCCCTCCACTTT. This sequence joins TRBV20-1 and TRBJ1-6; possible D gene TRBD1, 5 bases. Germline V CDR1 and CDR2: DFQATT, SNEGSKA (reference sequence). The CDR3 is 18 residues long. V lost 0 bases to trimming and J lost 5 bases, with 20 bases between them.

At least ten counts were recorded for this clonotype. This chain's CDR3 is CAIRPGQNYGYTF. The CDR3 nucleotides read TGTGCCATCAGGCCCGGCCAGAACTATGGCTACACCTTC. This rearrangement joins TRBV10-3 to TRBJ1-2; D is uncertain. From germline, CDR1 is ENHRY and CDR2 SYGVKD. The CDR3 sequence is 13 residues long. Trimming stripped 6 bases from V and 2 bases from J, with 10 bases between.

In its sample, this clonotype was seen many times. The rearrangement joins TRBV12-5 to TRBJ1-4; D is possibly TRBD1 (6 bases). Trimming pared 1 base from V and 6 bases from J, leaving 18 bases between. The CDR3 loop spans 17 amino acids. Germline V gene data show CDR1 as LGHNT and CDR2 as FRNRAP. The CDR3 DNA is TGTGCTAGTGGTTTGGATCTCAGGGGAGGCGAGTATGAAAAACTGTTTTTT. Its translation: CASGLDLRGGEYEKLFF.

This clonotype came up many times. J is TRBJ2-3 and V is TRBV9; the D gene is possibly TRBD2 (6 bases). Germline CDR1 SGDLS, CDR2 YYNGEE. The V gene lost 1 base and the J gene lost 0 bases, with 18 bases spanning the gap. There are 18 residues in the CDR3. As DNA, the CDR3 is TGTGCCAGCAGCGTAAGCGGGCTAGCGAAGACTAGCACAGATACGCAGTATTTT. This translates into CASSVSGLAKTSTDTQYF.

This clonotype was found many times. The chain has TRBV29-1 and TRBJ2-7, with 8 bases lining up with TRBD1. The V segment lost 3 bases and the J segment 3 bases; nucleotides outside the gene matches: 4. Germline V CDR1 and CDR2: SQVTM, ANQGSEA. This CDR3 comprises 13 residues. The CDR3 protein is CSVEDRAHYEQYF. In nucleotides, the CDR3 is TGCAGCGTTGAGGACAGGGCCCACTACGAGCAGTACTTC.

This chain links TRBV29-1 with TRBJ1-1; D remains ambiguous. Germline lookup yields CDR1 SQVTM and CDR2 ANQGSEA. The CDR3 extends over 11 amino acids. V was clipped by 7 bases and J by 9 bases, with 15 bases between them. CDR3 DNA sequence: TGCAGCGAAGCTACCCAGCGGCAAGCTTTCTTT. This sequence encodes CSEATQRQAFF.

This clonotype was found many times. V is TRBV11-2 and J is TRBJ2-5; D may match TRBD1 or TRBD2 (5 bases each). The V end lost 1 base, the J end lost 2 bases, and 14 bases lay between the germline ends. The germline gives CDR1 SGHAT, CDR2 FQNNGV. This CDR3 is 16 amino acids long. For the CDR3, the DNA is TGTGCCAGCAGCTTAGTTGGGGCTAGCATACAAGAGACCCAGTACTTC. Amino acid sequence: CASSLVGASIQETQYF.

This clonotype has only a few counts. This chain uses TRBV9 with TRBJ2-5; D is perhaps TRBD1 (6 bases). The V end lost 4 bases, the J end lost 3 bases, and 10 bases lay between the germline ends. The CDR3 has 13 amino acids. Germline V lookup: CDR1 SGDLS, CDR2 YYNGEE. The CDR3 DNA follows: TGTGCCAGCAGCCCCCGGACAGAAGAGACCCAGTACTTC. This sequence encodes CASSPRTEETQYF.

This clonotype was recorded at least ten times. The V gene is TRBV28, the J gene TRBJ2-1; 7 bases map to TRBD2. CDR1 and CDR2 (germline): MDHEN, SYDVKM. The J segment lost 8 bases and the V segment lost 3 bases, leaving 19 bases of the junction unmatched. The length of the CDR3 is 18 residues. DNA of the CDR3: TGTGCCAGCAGTTTGTCTGGATTCGGGTGGGAGGGCACAGATGAGCAGTTCTTC. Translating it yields CASSLSGFGWEGTDEQFF.

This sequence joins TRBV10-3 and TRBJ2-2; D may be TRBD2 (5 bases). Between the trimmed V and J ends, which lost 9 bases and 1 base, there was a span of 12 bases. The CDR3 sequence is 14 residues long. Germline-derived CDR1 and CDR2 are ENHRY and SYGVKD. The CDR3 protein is CAIPIGENTGELFF. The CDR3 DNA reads TGTGCCATTCCCATCGGGGAGAACACCGGGGAGCTGTTTTTT.

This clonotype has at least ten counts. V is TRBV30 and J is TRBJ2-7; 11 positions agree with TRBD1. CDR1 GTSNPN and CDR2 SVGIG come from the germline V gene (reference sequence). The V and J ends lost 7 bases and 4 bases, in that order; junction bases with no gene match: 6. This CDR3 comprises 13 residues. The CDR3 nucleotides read TGTGCCTTCTCGGACAGGGGGCTGTACGAGCAGTACTTC. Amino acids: CAFSDRGLYEQYF.

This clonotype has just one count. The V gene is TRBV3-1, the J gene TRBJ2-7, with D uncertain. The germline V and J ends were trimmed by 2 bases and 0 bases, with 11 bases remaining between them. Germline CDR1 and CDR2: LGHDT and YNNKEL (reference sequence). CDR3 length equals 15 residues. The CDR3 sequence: CASSQPTYGSYEQYF. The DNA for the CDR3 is TGTGCCAGCAGCCAACCGACATACGGCTCCTACGAGCAGTACTTC.

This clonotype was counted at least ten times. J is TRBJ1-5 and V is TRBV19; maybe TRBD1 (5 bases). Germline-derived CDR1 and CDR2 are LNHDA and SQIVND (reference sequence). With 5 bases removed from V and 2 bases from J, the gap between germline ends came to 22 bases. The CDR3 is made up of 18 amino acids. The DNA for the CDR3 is TGTGCCAGTAGTTCTTTGGTGGGACTCAGGGAGGGCAATCAGCCCCAGCATTTT. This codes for CASSSLVGLREGNQPQHF.

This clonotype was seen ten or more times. This CDR3 reads CASSPIDSYGYTF. DNA of the CDR3: TGTGCCAGCAGCCCGATCGACAGCTATGGCTACACCTTC. The chain couples TRBV7-2 to TRBJ1-2; tentative D call: TRBD1 (5 bases). V was trimmed by 5 bases and J by 4 bases, leaving 11 bases between them. Germline assignment: CDR1 SGHTA and CDR2 FQGNSA. The CDR3 is 13 residues long.

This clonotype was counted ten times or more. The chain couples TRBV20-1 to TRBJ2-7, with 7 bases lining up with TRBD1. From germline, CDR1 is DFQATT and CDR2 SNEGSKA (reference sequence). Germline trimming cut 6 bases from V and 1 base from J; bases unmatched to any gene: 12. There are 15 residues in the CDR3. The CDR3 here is CSANSAGGPSYEQYF. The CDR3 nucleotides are TGCAGTGCCAACTCGGCAGGGGGACCGTCCTACGAGCAGTACTTC.

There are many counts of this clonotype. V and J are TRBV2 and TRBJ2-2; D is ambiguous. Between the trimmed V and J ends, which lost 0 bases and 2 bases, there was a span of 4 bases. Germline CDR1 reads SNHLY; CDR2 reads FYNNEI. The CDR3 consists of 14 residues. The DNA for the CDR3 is TGTGCCAGCAGTGAAGCGCTTAACACCGGGGAGCTGTTTTTT. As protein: CASSEALNTGELFF. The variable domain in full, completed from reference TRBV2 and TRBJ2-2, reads EPEVTQTPSHQVTQMGQEVILRCVPISNHLYFYWYRQILGQKVEFLVSFYNNEISEKSEIFDDQFSVERPDGSNFTLKIRSTKLEDSAMYFCASSEALNTGELFFGEGSRLTVL.